The 11 T cell receptor beta chains listed next were all sequenced from one sample in a study of glioma-infiltrating T cells. Using RNA template, CDR3s of TCR alpha and beta were amplified with iRepertoire arm-PCR. TCRdb re-called the multiplex PCR reads through MiXCR, storing one row per CDR3 protein. The sample carries 85,000 to 110,000 distinct CDR3 sequences, roughly 30% recorded once. The specimen sequenced was glioma tissue, nonneoplastic brain tissue, or PBMCs (not recorded which). The receptors shown here come from a human donor with low-grade glioma or glioblastoma, undergoing nonglioma brain surgery, or in good health (not recorded which).

This clonotype has only a few counts. The chain couples TRBV7-9 to TRBJ1-3; D is uncertain. Trimming removed 5 bases at V and 0 bases at J, with 14 bases between. This CDR3 comprises 16 residues. Germline lookup yields CDR1 SEHNR and CDR2 FQNEAQ (reference sequence). DNA for the CDR3: TGTGCCAGCAGCCCTGTTCCAACCTACTCTGGAAACACCATATATTTT. Its protein product is CASSPVPTYSGNTIYF. The variable domain in full, with the rest retrieved from reference TRBV7-9 and TRBJ1-3, is DTGVSQNPRHKITKRGQNVTFRCDPISEHNRLYWYRQTLGQGPEFLTYFQNEAQLEKSRLLSDRFSAERPKGSFSTLEIQRTEQGDSAMYLCASSPVPTYSGNTIYFGEGSWLTVV.

This clonotype was found many times. The chain is built from TRBV20-1 and TRBJ1-5, with D tentatively TRBD1 (5 bases). Germline CDR1 DFQATT, CDR2 SNEGSKA (reference sequence). V lost 5 bases and J lost 1, with 9 bases in between. This CDR3 is 13 amino acids long. The CDR3 DNA sequence: TGCAGTGCTGACCACAGGAGCAATCAGCCCCAGCATTTT. This gives the protein CSADHRSNQPQHF.

Of note for this clonotype: One base away lies a much larger clone, so this may be a sequencing read error. The J gene is TRBJ1-3, the V gene TRBV7-2; weak D call: TRBD1 (5 bases). The germline gives CDR1 SGHTA, CDR2 FQGNSA. Trimming pared 5 bases from V and 2 bases from J, leaving 13 bases between. The length of the CDR3 is 15 residues. CDR3 DNA: TGTGCCAGCAGCGGTTACCAGGACACTGGAAACACCATATATTTT. It translates to CASSGYQDTGNTIYF. The variable domain in full, completed from reference TRBV7-2 and TRBJ1-3, reads GAGVSQSPSNKVTEKGKDVELRCDPISGHTALYWYRQSLGQGLEFLIYFQGNSAPDKSGLPSDRFSAERTGGSVSTLTIQRTQQEDSAVYLCASSGYQDTGNTIYFGEGSWLTVV.

In its sample, this clonotype was seen many times. The chain links TRBV18 to TRBJ2-1, with D maybe TRBD2 (7 bases). The V and J ends lost 3 bases and 4 bases respectively, with 13 bases between them. Per the germline V gene, CDR1 is KGHSH and CDR2 is LQKENI. The CDR3 has 15 amino acids. DNA of the CDR3: TGTGCCAGCTCACCTAACCGGGGGGCTTACAATGAGCAGTTCTTC. Translation gives CASSPNRGAYNEQFF. Filled out from reference TRBV18 and TRBJ2-1, the complete variable domain reads NAGVMQNPRHLVRRRGQEARLRCSPMKGHSHVYWYRQLPEEGLKFMVYLQKENIIDESGMPKERFSAEFPKEGPSILRIQQVVRGDSAAYFCASSPNRGAYNEQFFGPGTRLTVL.

The genes are TRBV27 and TRBJ1-1, with TRBD1 matching 9 bases. Per the germline V gene, CDR1 is MNHEY and CDR2 is SMNVEV (reference sequence). The junction had 5 bases not matched to a gene; V was cut back by 5 bases and J by 1 base. The CDR3 is 15 residues long. CDR3 loop: CASSGQGRRNTEAFF. CDR3 DNA sequence: TGTGCCAGCAGTGGACAGGGGAGGAGGAACACTGAAGCTTTCTTT.

This clonotype came up a few times. The genes are TRBV3-1 and TRBJ2-3, with 11 bases matching TRBD2. Germline V gene lookup returns CDR1 LGHDT and CDR2 YNNKEL (reference sequence). The CDR3 sequence is 15 residues long. The V and J ends lost 4 bases and 2 bases, in that order; junction bases with no gene match: 2. The chain's CDR3 is CASSPSGGPTDTQYF. The CDR3 coding sequence is TGTGCCAGCAGCCCTAGCGGGGGGCCCACAGATACGCAGTATTTT.

Details on this clonotype: This clone may be a read error of a much larger clone one base away. The chain couples TRBV6-1 to TRBJ2-7; D gene uncertain. CDR1 and CDR2 from the germline V gene are MNHNS and SASEGT. The V and J ends lost 3 bases and 3 bases respectively, with 6 bases between them. There are 12 residues in the CDR3. CDR3 DNA sequence: TGTGCCAGCAGTGATAACAACTACGAGCAGTACTTC. As protein: CASSDNNYEQYF.

This clonotype showed up many times. The chain recombines TRBV2 with TRBJ2-1; 10 nucleotides agree with TRBD2. Losses at the gene ends were 5 bases for V and 2 bases for J; bases not matched to a gene: 0. The CDR3 extends over 14 amino acids. Looked up from germline, CDR1 is SNHLY and CDR2 is FYNNEI. The CDR3: CASSSGGAYNEQFF. The CDR3 DNA reads TGTGCCAGCAGTAGCGGGGGGGCCTACAATGAGCAGTTCTTC.

The chain recombines TRBV18 with TRBJ1-5; a weak D match, TRBD1 (5 bases). The V end lost 6 bases, the J end lost 2 bases, and 14 bases lay between the germline ends. Germline V CDR1 and CDR2: KGHSH, LQKENI. CDR3 length: 15 amino acids. The chain's CDR3 is CASSTGTGGNQPQHF. Here the CDR3 DNA reads TGTGCCAGCTCTACCGGGACCGGCGGCAATCAGCCCCAGCATTTT.

This clonotype was observed many times. The chain couples TRBV7-2 to TRBJ2-7; D is possibly TRBD2 (6 bases). The germline gives CDR1 SGHTA, CDR2 FQGNSA. CDR3 size: 13 residues. Trimming shortened V by 3 bases and J by 1 base, and 7 bases separated the two germline ends. The DNA of the CDR3 is TGTGCCAGCAGCTTCGCGGGATCCTACGAGCAGTACTTC. Its translation: CASSFAGSYEQYF.

This sequence joins TRBV7-3 and TRBJ2-5; 8 nucleotides agree with TRBD2. Germline CDR1 reads SGHTA; CDR2 reads FQGTGA. The CDR3 contains 15 residues. The V and J ends lost 1 base and 5 bases, in that order; junction bases with no gene match: 6. CDR3 amino acids: CASSLNGGAMETQYF. CDR3 coding DNA: TGTGCCAGCAGCTTAAACGGGGGGGCCATGGAGACCCAGTACTTC.